Shown below are 2 T cell receptor beta chains from a single sample sequenced in a study of T-cell memory formation after mild COVID-19 (dated by TCRdb to the early 2020s). The library came from 5' RACE. Data came from an Illumina NovaSeq 6000. TCRdb handled the public reads itself, with Q25 trimming in fastp and clone calling in MiXCR, and kept productive beta chains. Each CDR3 protein gets just one entry, which takes the most common genes and DNA from the rows behind it. The table for this sample lists approximately 260,000 distinct CDR3 sequences; roughly 18% of them were counted only once. The ten largest clonotypes hold more than 20% of the sample. Sequenced material: PBMCs or a T cell subset sorted from them (not recorded which). These receptors were collected from a man between 18 and 29 years old who had mild COVID-19 (a few samples of this study predate the infection). The sample titles of this study are shuffled in the database, so cell type and time point are left out; the donor was told from shared clones.

In its sample, this clonotype was seen a few times. The genes are TRBV5-1 and TRBJ2-3, with no clear D. From germline, CDR1 is SGHRS and CDR2 YFSETQ. Trimming cost V 7 bases and J 1 base, with 10 bases left between them. This CDR3 is built from 13 residues. The CDR3 sequence is CASSRSRTDTQYF. In DNA form, the CDR3 reads TGCGCCAGCTCCCGGAGTCGCACAGATACGCAGTATTTT.

The CDR3 sequence is CASSLGGQGGDEAFF. CDR3 nucleotides: TGTGCCAGCAGCTTAGGGGGACAGGGGGGTGACGAAGCTTTCTTT. J is TRBJ1-1 and V is TRBV7-6; 11 bases are shared with TRBD1. The ends lost 1 base at V and 8 bases at J; junction bases unmatched: 6. Germline CDR1 SGHVS, CDR2 FNYEAQ. CDR3 length: 15 amino acids. The full variable domain, completed using reference TRBV7-6 and TRBJ1-1, is GAGVSQSPRYKVTKRGQDVALRCDPISGHVSLYWYRQALGQGPEFLTYFNYEAQQDKSGLPNDRFSAERPEGSISTLTIQRTEQRDSAMYRCASSLGGQGGDEAFFGQGTRLTVV.